The text below deals with one T cell receptor beta chain. Only in-frame clones appear in the TCRdb table, and some are missing; sequencing was by immunoSEQ multiplex PCR. The sample includes over 50,000 clones, approximately 87% of them seen just once. Trimming removed 1 base at V and 1 base at J, with 5 bases between. Per the germline V gene, CDR1 is SGDLS and CDR2 is YYNGEE. This CDR3 is built from 14 residues. This specimen comes from a study of T cell changes during pregnancy in multiple sclerosis. This chain connects TRBV9 to TRBJ2-2; D gene unclear. The source of this sequence is a human donor whose cells served as feeder cells for cultures in a pregnancy study. The source material was peripheral blood from another person, used as feeder cells. In DNA, the CDR3 is TGTGCCAGCAGCGTATGGGGGAACACCGGGGAGCTGTTTTTT. Amino acids: CASSVWGNTGELFF.